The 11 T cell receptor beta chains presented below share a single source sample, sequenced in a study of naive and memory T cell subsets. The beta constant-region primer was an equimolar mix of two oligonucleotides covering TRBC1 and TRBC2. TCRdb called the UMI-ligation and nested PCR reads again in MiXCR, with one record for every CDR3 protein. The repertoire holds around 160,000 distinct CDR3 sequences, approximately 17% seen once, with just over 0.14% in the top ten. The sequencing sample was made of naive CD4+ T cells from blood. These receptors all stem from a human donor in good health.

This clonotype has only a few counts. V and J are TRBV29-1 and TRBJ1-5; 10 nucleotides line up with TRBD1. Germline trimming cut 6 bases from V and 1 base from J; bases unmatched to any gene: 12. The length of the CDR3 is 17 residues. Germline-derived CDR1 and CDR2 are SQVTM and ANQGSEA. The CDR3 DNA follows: TGCAGCGTCTCCACCGGGACAGGGGTAGGCAGCAATCAGCCCCAGCATTTT. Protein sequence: CSVSTGTGVGSNQPQHF.

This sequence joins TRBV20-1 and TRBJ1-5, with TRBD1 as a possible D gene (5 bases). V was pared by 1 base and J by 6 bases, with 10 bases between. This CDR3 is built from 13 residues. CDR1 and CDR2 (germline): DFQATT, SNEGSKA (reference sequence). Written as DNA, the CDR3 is TGCAGTGCTAGAGGGAGGGGTGTTCAGCCCCAGCATTTT. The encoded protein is CSARGRGVQPQHF.

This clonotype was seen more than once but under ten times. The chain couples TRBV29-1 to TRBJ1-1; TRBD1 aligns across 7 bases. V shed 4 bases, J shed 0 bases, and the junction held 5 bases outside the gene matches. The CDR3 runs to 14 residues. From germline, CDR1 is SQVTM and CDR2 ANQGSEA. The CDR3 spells CSVGQGYMNTEAFF. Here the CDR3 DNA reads TGCAGCGTTGGACAGGGATATATGAACACTGAAGCTTTCTTT.

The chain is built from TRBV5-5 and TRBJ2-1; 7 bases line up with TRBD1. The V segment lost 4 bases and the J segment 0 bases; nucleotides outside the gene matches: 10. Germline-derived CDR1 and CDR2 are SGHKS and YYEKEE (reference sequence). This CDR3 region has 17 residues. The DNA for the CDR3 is TGTGCCAGCAGCCCTCGAATAGACAGGGCCTCCTACAATGAGCAGTTCTTC. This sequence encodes CASSPRIDRASYNEQFF. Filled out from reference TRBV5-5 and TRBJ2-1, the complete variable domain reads DAGVTQSPTHLIKTRGQQVTLRCSPISGHKSVSWYQQVLGQGPQFIFQYYEKEERGRGNFPDRFSARQFPNYSSELNVNALLLGDSALYLCASSPRIDRASYNEQFFGPGTRLTVL.

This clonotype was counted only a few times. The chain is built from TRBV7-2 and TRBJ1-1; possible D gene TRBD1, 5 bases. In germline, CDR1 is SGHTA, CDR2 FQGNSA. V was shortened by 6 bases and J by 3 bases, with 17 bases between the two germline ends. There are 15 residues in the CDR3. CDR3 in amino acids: CASRGGTGLDTEAFF. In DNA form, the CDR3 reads TGTGCCAGCAGAGGAGGGACGGGACTCGACACTGAAGCTTTCTTT.

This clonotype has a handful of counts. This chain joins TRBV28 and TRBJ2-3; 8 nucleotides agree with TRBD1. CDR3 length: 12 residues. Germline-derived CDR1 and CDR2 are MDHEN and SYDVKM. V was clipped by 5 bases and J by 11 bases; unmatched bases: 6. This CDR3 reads CASSGQGGQQYF. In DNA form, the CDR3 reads TGTGCCAGCAGTGGACAGGGTGGCCAGCAGTATTTT.

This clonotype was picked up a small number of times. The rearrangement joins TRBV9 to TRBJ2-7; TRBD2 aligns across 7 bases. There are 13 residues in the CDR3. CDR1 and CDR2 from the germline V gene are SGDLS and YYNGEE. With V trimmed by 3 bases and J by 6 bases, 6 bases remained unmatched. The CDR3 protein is CASSARGGGEQYF. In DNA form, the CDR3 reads TGTGCCAGCAGCGCACGTGGGGGGGGCGAGCAGTACTTC. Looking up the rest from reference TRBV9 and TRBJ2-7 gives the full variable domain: DSGVTQTPKHLITATGQRVTLRCSPRSGDLSVYWYQQSLDQGLQFLIQYYNGEERAKGNILERFSAQQFPDLHSELNLSSLELGDSALYFCASSARGGGEQYFGPGTRLTVT.

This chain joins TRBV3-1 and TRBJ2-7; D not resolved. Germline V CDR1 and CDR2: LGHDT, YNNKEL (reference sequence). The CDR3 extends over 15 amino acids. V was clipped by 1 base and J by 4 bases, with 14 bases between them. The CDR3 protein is CASSQAASIQYEQYF. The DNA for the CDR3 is TGTGCCAGCAGCCAAGCAGCTTCTATTCAGTACGAGCAGTACTTC.

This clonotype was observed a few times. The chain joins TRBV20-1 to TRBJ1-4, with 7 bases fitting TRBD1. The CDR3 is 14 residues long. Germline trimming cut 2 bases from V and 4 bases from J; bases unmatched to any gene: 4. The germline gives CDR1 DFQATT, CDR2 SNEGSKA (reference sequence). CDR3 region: CSARKGQLNEKLFF. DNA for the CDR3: TGCAGTGCTAGAAAGGGACAGCTTAATGAAAAACTGTTTTTT.

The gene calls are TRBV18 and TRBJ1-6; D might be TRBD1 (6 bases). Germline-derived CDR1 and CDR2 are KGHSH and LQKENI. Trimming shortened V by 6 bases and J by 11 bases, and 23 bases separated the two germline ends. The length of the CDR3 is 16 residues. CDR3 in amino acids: CASSPAVGESGAPLHF. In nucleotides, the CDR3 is TGTGCCAGCTCCCCTGCCGTGGGGGAATCAGGGGCACCCCTCCACTTT.

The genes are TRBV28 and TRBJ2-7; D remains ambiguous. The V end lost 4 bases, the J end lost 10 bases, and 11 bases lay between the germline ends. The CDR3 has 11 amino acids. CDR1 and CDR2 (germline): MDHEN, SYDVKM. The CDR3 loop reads CASSSKPPQYF. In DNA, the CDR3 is TGTGCCAGCAGTTCAAAGCCCCCCCAGTACTTC.